The next 2 T cell receptor beta chains were all read from a single sample in a study of blood T cell repertoires in COVID-19. Generated by immunoSEQ multiplex PCR, the TCRdb table keeps only in-frame clones and is missing some. The table records about 140,000 clones, around 86% of them present only once. Sequencing was done on a sample of peripheral blood. These receptors all stem from a human donor in a cohort sampled during active COVID-19.

In DNA form, the CDR3 reads TGCGCCAGCATTCCCGGTCAAGCGGGAGCATTCACAGATACGCAGTATTTT. Amino acids: CASIPGQAGAFTDTQYF. V and J are TRBV5-1 and TRBJ2-3; 8 nucleotides agree with TRBD2. Germline lookup yields CDR1 SGHRS and CDR2 YFSETQ. V shed 6 bases and J 2 bases; nucleotides not matched to a gene: 14. The length of the CDR3 is 17 residues. Supplemented by reference TRBV5-1 and TRBJ2-3, the full variable domain reads KAGVTQTPRYLIKTRGQQVTLSCSPISGHRSVSWYQQTPGQGLQFLFEYFSETQRNKGNFPGRFSGRQFSNSRSEMNVSTLELGDSALYLCASIPGQAGAFTDTQYFGPGTRLTVL.

Only one count was recorded for this clone. The chain is built from TRBV2 and TRBJ1-2; the D is unclear. The CDR3 covers 13 residues. Germline V gene data show CDR1 as SNHLY and CDR2 as FYNNEI. V lost 4 bases and J 3 bases, leaving 9 bases between the germline ends. CDR3: CASSVQADYGYTF. In nucleotides, the CDR3 is TGTGCCAGCAGTGTCCAGGCCGACTATGGCTACACCTTC.